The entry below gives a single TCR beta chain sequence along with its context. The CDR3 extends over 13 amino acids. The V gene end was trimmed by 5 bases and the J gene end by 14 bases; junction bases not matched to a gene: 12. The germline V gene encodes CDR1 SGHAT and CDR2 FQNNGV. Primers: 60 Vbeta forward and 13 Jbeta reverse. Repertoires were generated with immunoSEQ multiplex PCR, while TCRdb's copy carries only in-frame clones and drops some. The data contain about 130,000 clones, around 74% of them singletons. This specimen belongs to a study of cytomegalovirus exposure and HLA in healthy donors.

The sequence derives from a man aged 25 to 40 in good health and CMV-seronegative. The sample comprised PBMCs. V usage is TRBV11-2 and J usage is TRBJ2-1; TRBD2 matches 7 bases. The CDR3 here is CASSPDTGTNEFF. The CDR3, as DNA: TGTGCCAGCAGCCCTGATACCGGGACTAATGAGTTCTTC.